The 27 T cell receptor beta chains reported below all come from one sample, sequenced in a study of cytomegalovirus exposure and HLA in healthy donors. The PCR employed 60 Vbeta primers together with 13 Jbeta primers. TCRdb's copy holds only in-frame clones and misses some; the assay was immunoSEQ multiplex PCR. The sample has approximately 87,000 clones, around 86% seen once; the top ten hold around 4.2%. Sequenced sample: PBMCs. These receptors originate from a woman between 65 and 79 years old in good health and CMV-seropositive.

The chain is built from TRBV7-2 and TRBJ2-6, with TRBD1 matching 7 bases. With 2 bases clipped from V and 2 bases from J, the junction kept 3 bases outside the gene matches. CDR1 SGHTA and CDR2 FQGNSA come from the germline V gene. This CDR3 contains 16 residues. The CDR3 nucleotides are TGTGCCAGCAGCTTAAGGACAGGCGCTGGGGCCAACGTCCTGACTTTC. Encoded protein: CASSLRTGAGANVLTF.

This rearrangement joins TRBV28 to TRBJ2-5; the D gene is possibly TRBD1 (6 bases). The CDR3 spans 13 residues. In germline, CDR1 is MDHEN, CDR2 SYDVKM. With 6 bases removed from V and 2 bases from J, the gap between germline ends came to 10 bases. This CDR3 reads CASRAQGQETQYF. The CDR3 DNA follows: TGTGCCAGCAGAGCACAGGGTCAAGAGACCCAGTACTTC.

The chain links TRBV28 to TRBJ2-1, with D uncertain. Germline V gives CDR1 MDHEN, CDR2 SYDVKM. Trimming stripped 4 bases from V and 8 bases from J, with 18 bases between. This CDR3 has 15 amino acids. Here the CDR3 DNA reads TGTGCCAGCAGTTCCCTAACTCGCCAACCGGATGAGCAGTTCTTC. Translating it yields CASSSLTRQPDEQFF.

The chain employs TRBV7-9 and TRBJ2-5, with TRBD1 matching 10 bases. The closer fit of TRBJ2-7 to the DNA end suggests the J call may be wrong. The germline CDR1 and CDR2 sequences are SEHNR and FQNEAQ (reference sequence). The length of the CDR3 is 14 residues. CDR3 sequence: CASSLGQGYYEQYF. DNA of the CDR3: TGTGCCAGCAGTTTGGGACAGGGGTATTACGAGCAGTACTTC.

The chain joins TRBV20-1 to TRBJ2-7, with no clear D. V was cut by 6 bases and J by 5 bases, with 8 bases left in between. The germline V gene encodes CDR1 DFQATT and CDR2 SNEGSKA (reference sequence). This CDR3 spans 10 amino acids. The DNA of the CDR3 is TGCAGTGCGCGCTTCGACGAGCAGTACTTC. Translation: CSARFDEQYF.

V is TRBV19 and J is TRBJ2-3; no reliable D call. The CDR3 contains 13 residues. The germline V and J ends were trimmed by 7 bases and 0 bases, with 8 bases remaining between them. In germline, CDR1 is LNHDA, CDR2 SQIVND (reference sequence). The CDR3: CASKAVSTDTQYF. CDR3 sequence (DNA): TGTGCCAGTAAGGCGGTTAGCACAGATACGCAGTATTTT.

The rearrangement joins TRBV5-1 to TRBJ2-2, with D possibly being TRBD2 (5 bases). Trimming removed 0 bases at V and 2 bases at J, with 14 bases between. Germline V lookup: CDR1 SGHRS, CDR2 YFSETQ. The length of the CDR3 is 17 residues. The CDR3 here is CASSLVMDSHNTGELFF. In DNA, the CDR3 is TGCGCCAGCAGCTTGGTAATGGACTCACATAACACCGGGGAGCTGTTTTTT.

This rearrangement joins TRBV6-5 to TRBJ2-7; 13 positions match TRBD2. Looked up from germline, CDR1 is MNHEY and CDR2 is SVGAGI. Unmatched junction bases numbered 3, after V lost 5 bases and J lost 2 bases. The CDR3 has 15 amino acids. Here the CDR3 reads CASSRGLAGTYEQYF. Here the CDR3 DNA reads TGTGCCAGCAGTCGGGGACTAGCGGGGACCTACGAGCAGTACTTC.

V and J are TRBV5-4 and TRBJ2-3; D is ambiguous. Germline CDR1 SGHNT, CDR2 YYREEE (reference sequence). The CDR3 runs 14 residues. The V end was cut by 3 bases, the J end by 1 base, with 9 bases between. CDR3 coding DNA: TGTGCCAGCAGCTCCCTGAGTGGCACAGATACGCAGTATTTT. Encoded protein: CASSSLSGTDTQYF. Based on the CDR3 plus reference TRBV5-4 and TRBJ2-3, the full variable domain is ETGVTQSPTHLIKTRGQQVTLRCSSQSGHNTVSWYQQALGQGPQFIFQYYREEENGRGNFPPRFSGLQFPNYSSELNVNALELDDSALYLCASSSLSGTDTQYFGPGTRLTVL.

This chain connects TRBV7-9 to TRBJ2-4; TRBD1 is a possible D gene (7 bases). Germline lookup yields CDR1 SEHNR and CDR2 FQNEAQ (reference sequence). This CDR3 has 17 residues. Trimming stripped 2 bases from V and 1 base from J, with 15 bases between. The CDR3 DNA reads TGTGCCAGCAGCTTATGGGCAGGGGGGATGGCCAAAAACATTCAGTACTTC. The encoded protein is CASSLWAGGMAKNIQYF.

This clone was seen a handful of times. This rearrangement joins TRBV5-4 to TRBJ2-3; D is unresolved. The germline CDR1 and CDR2 sequences are SGHNT and YYREEE (reference sequence). The CDR3 loop spans 14 amino acids. With 2 bases removed from V and 0 bases from J, the gap between germline ends came to 7 bases. The chain's CDR3 is CASSLRLSTDTQYF. The CDR3 DNA follows: TGTGCCAGCAGCTTAAGACTGAGCACAGATACGCAGTATTTT.

This chain joins TRBV7-3 and TRBJ2-1, with 10 nucleotides matching TRBD2. This CDR3 has 19 amino acids. Germline V lookup: CDR1 SGHTA, CDR2 FQGTGA. V dropped 1 base and J dropped 5; count of bases not matched to a gene: 14. In DNA form, the CDR3 reads TGTGCCAGCAGCTTAAAACTTAGGGTGGGGCTAGCGGGAGACAATGAGCAGTTCTTC. This encodes CASSLKLRVGLAGDNEQFF.

This clone has only a few counts. The rearrangement uses TRBV30 and TRBJ1-3; D call uncertain. The CDR3 consists of 15 residues. Germline assignment: CDR1 GTSNPN and CDR2 SVGIG (reference sequence). Trimming took 1 base from V and 0 from J, leaving 10 bases between them. Written as DNA, the CDR3 is TGTGCCTGGAGTGGATCTCAGAACTCTGGAAACACCATATATTTT. Translating gives CAWSGSQNSGNTIYF. The entire variable domain, with the rest obtained from reference TRBV30 and TRBJ1-3, is as follows: SQTIHQWPATLVQPVGSPLSLECTVEGTSNPNLYWYRQAAGRGLQLLFYSVGIGQISSEVPQNLSASRPQDRQFILSSKKLLLSDSGFYLCAWSGSQNSGNTIYFGEGSWLTVV.

The rearrangement joins TRBV18 to TRBJ2-1; 8 bases are a match to TRBD2. V lost 1 base and J lost 6; bases outside the gene matches: 11. CDR3 size: 17 residues. Germline CDR1 and CDR2: KGHSH and LQKENI. The CDR3 sequence: CASSPQTSGTLRNEQFF. The CDR3 DNA is TGTGCCAGCTCACCACAAACTAGCGGAACTCTACGCAATGAGCAGTTCTTC.

The chain joins TRBV2 to TRBJ1-5; 7 bases map to TRBD1. This CDR3 is built from 15 residues. Germline V gene sequence: CDR1 SNHLY, CDR2 FYNNEI. The J segment lost 3 bases and the V segment lost 5 bases, leaving 7 bases of the junction unmatched. As DNA, the CDR3 is TGTGCCAGCAGTAGACAGGGCCAGTTCAATCAGCCCCAGCATTTT. This encodes CASSRQGQFNQPQHF.

The chain links TRBV27 to TRBJ2-5; the match to TRBD2 covers 7 bases. The CDR3 runs to 16 residues. CDR1 is MNHEY, CDR2 SMNVEV, per germline (reference sequence). The trim removed 1 base at V and 5 bases at J, leaving 10 bases unmatched. CDR3 residues: CASSLFGPGGGETQYF. CDR3 coding DNA: TGTGCCAGCAGTTTATTTGGACCGGGAGGAGGTGAGACCCAGTACTTC.

The chain employs TRBV30 and TRBJ1-2, with a possible D match to TRBD1 (5 bases). The CDR3 has 15 amino acids. Trimming took off 2 bases at V and 3 bases at J, with 16 bases between the two ends. Germline-derived CDR1 and CDR2 are GTSNPN and SVGIG (reference sequence). Here the CDR3 DNA reads TGTGCCTGGAGTCCCCACGCCGGGGGACACTATGGCTACACCTTC. This encodes CAWSPHAGGHYGYTF.

The chain is built from TRBV9 and TRBJ2-6; D unclear. V lost 0 bases to trimming and J lost 8 bases, with 15 bases between them. Germline V gene lookup returns CDR1 SGDLS and CDR2 YYNGEE. This CDR3 is built from 16 residues. CDR3 DNA sequence: TGTGCCAGCAGCGTAGCCACCCTTCGGGTGCCCAACGTCCTGACTTTC. It is translated as CASSVATLRVPNVLTF. Drawing the rest from reference TRBV9 and TRBJ2-6, the complete variable domain is DSGVTQTPKHLITATGQRVTLRCSPRSGDLSVYWYQQSLDQGLQFLIQYYNGEERAKGNILERFSAQQFPDLHSELNLSSLELGDSALYFCASSVATLRVPNVLTFGAGSRLTVL.

This chain links TRBV4-3 with TRBJ1-1; D ambiguous. Germline V gives CDR1 LGHNA, CDR2 YSLEER. The CDR3 runs to 13 residues. V was pared by 4 bases and J by 1 base, with 7 bases between. The CDR3: CASSLRANTEAFF. The CDR3, as DNA: TGCGCCAGCAGCCTCCGAGCGAACACTGAAGCTTTCTTT.

This rearrangement joins TRBV7-2 to TRBJ1-2; 7 bases are a match to TRBD1. The CDR3 is made up of 13 amino acids. CDR1 is SGHTA and CDR2 is FQGNSA in the germline V gene. Trimming took 5 bases from V and 8 from J; bases not matched to a gene: 8. The CDR3 DNA sequence: TGTGCCAGCAGCAATGACAGGGCGTCCGGCTACACCTTC. Translated: CASSNDRASGYTF.

The V and J genes are TRBV28 and TRBJ1-2, with 7 bases identical to TRBD1. With V trimmed by 6 bases and J by 0 bases, 1 base remained unmatched. This CDR3 region has 13 residues. The germline V gene encodes CDR1 MDHEN and CDR2 SYDVKM. The CDR3 DNA reads as TGTGCCAGCAGAGGGACAGCTAACTATGGCTACACCTTC. This codes for CASRGTANYGYTF.

Points on this clone: The junction differs from germline at one of its ends, possibly a read error. V usage is TRBV7-7 and J usage is TRBJ2-1; possible D gene TRBD2, 5 bases. This CDR3 has 15 amino acids. CDR1 is SSHAT, CDR2 FNYEAQ, per germline (reference sequence). DNA of the CDR3: TGTGCTAGCAGTGAGACGAGGGCTAGTGGTGGCGAGGTGTTCTTC. Protein sequence: CASSETRASGGEVFF.

The chain carries TRBV18 and TRBJ2-1, with 7 bases that match TRBD2. Germline values: CDR1 KGHSH, CDR2 LQKENI. This CDR3 contains 13 residues. V was clipped by 6 bases and J by 9 bases; unmatched bases: 8. The CDR3 DNA is TGTGCCAGCTCGCCAGGACTAGGTAGTGAGCAGTTCTTC. Translated, it gives CASSPGLGSEQFF.

This chain uses TRBV5-1 with TRBJ1-3; tentatively, D is TRBD1 (6 bases). Germline V gene sequence: CDR1 SGHRS, CDR2 YFSETQ. The V and J ends lost 4 bases and 0 bases respectively, with 11 bases between them. The CDR3 totals 15 residues. The CDR3: CASSLEGGSGNTIYF. CDR3 bases: TGCGCCAGCAGCCTTGAAGGGGGCTCTGGAAACACCATATATTTT.

The chain has TRBV27 and TRBJ1-1, with D perhaps TRBD1 (6 bases). The length of the CDR3 is 17 residues. The germline gives CDR1 MNHEY, CDR2 SMNVEV (reference sequence). Deletions cut 0 bases from V and 4 bases from J, with 18 bases between. CDR3 in DNA: TGTGCCAGCAGTTTATCGGCAGCCTCGGCGGGGGCCACTGAAGCTTTCTTT. Translating gives CASSLSAASAGATEAFF.

The gene calls are TRBV30 and TRBJ1-5; D unclear. Germline V gene lookup returns CDR1 GTSNPN and CDR2 SVGIG (reference sequence). Deletions cut 2 bases from V and 3 bases from J, with 11 bases between. The CDR3 is 14 amino acids. DNA for the CDR3: TGTGCCTGGAGTCCCCCGCGGGACAATCAGCCCCAGCATTTT. Amino acid sequence: CAWSPPRDNQPQHF.

The chain is built from TRBV18 and TRBJ2-7; the D gene is possibly TRBD2 (6 bases). Germline-derived CDR1 and CDR2 are KGHSH and LQKENI. There are 13 residues in the CDR3. With 4 bases removed from V and 2 bases from J, the gap between germline ends came to 9 bases. The CDR3 loop reads CASSRLATYEQYF. In nucleotides, the CDR3 is TGTGCCAGCTCACGGCTAGCGACCTACGAGCAGTACTTC. The entire variable domain, with the rest obtained from reference TRBV18 and TRBJ2-7, is as follows: NAGVMQNPRHLVRRRGQEARLRCSPMKGHSHVYWYRQLPEEGLKFMVYLQKENIIDESGMPKERFSAEFPKEGPSILRIQQVVRGDSAAYFCASSRLATYEQYFGPGTRLTVT.